Shown below are 8 T cell receptor beta chains from a single sample sequenced in a study of somatic mutations in cytotoxic T cells in rheumatoid arthritis. Repertoires were generated with immunoSEQ multiplex PCR, while TCRdb's copy carries only in-frame clones and drops some. The sample holds approximately 20,000 clones, over 75% seen once. The sequenced material came from CD8+ T cells sorted from blood. These receptors all come from a man between 18 and 35 years old with rheumatoid arthritis.

This clone was counted once. The chain has TRBV27 and TRBJ2-7; possibly TRBD2 for D (6 bases). The CDR3 covers 15 residues. Deletions cut 1 base from V and 2 bases from J, with 12 bases between. CDR1 is MNHEY and CDR2 is SMNVEV in the germline V gene (reference sequence). In DNA, the CDR3 is TGTGCCAGCAGTTTATACGCGGGGCGAGCCTACGAGCAGTACTTC. It is translated as CASSLYAGRAYEQYF.

This sequence joins TRBV28 and TRBJ2-7; 11 bases are a match to TRBD1. Germline V gene data show CDR1 as MDHEN and CDR2 as SYDVKM. CDR3 length: 16 residues. The trim removed 3 bases at V and 3 bases at J, leaving 7 bases unmatched. The CDR3 protein is CASSFYPDRGLYEQYF. In nucleotides, the CDR3 is TGTGCCAGCAGTTTCTACCCGGACAGGGGGCTCTACGAGCAGTACTTC.

The chain couples TRBV2 to TRBJ1-4; tentative D call: TRBD1 (5 bases). CDR1 and CDR2 (germline): SNHLY, FYNNEI. V was trimmed by 3 bases and J by 5 bases, leaving 10 bases between them. The CDR3 has 14 amino acids. CDR3 loop: CASSDRQINEKLFF. CDR3 coding DNA: TGTGCCAGCAGTGACCGACAGATAAATGAAAAACTGTTTTTT. Full variable domain (remainder filled in from reference TRBV2 and TRBJ1-4): EPEVTQTPSHQVTQMGQEVILRCVPISNHLYFYWYRQILGQKVEFLVSFYNNEISEKSEIFDDQFSVERPDGSNFTLKIRSTKLEDSAMYFCASSDRQINEKLFFGSGTQLSVL.

V gene TRBV9 combines with J gene TRBJ1-6; TRBD1 is a possible D gene (6 bases). CDR3 length: 15 residues. Germline CDR1 SGDLS, CDR2 YYNGEE. The V gene lost 4 bases and the J gene lost 3 bases, with 11 bases spanning the gap. The CDR3 DNA sequence: TGTGCCAGCAGCCCCGGACAGATCTATAATTCACCCCTCCACTTT. This sequence encodes CASSPGQIYNSPLHF.

This chain connects TRBV11-2 to TRBJ1-2; D is perhaps TRBD1 (5 bases). Trimming stripped 3 bases from V and 6 bases from J, with 17 bases between. The CDR3 runs to 15 residues. Germline V CDR1 and CDR2: SGHAT, FQNNGV. The CDR3: CASSLGGEGGNGYTF. The CDR3 nucleotides read TGTGCCAGCAGCTTGGGGGGGGAGGGTGGAAATGGCTACACCTTC.

The V call is TRBV28, the J call TRBJ2-3, with unresolved D. Trimming took 5 bases from V and 4 from J, leaving 13 bases between them. CDR1 is MDHEN, CDR2 SYDVKM, per germline. The CDR3 covers 14 residues. CDR3 region: CASSPLAPSDTQYF. CDR3 nucleotides: TGTGCCAGCAGTCCTTTGGCCCCGTCAGATACGCAGTATTTT.

The chain is built from TRBV6-5 and TRBJ2-5; the match to TRBD1 covers 7 bases. The CDR3 has 12 amino acids. The germline gives CDR1 MNHEY, CDR2 SVGAGI. V lost 5 bases and J lost 8; bases outside the gene matches: 5. The chain's CDR3 is CASSPDRITQYF. CDR3 sequence (DNA): TGTGCCAGCAGTCCGGACAGGATTACCCAGTACTTC.

V is TRBV2 and J is TRBJ1-4, with D tentatively TRBD1 (6 bases). Germline CDR1 is SNHLY and CDR2 is FYNNEI. The CDR3 loop spans 14 amino acids. V was pared by 6 bases and J by 6 bases, with 14 bases between. The CDR3 DNA sequence: TGTGCCAGCAGGGCGACAGGCGGGTATGAAAAACTGTTTTTT. Translation: CASRATGGYEKLFF.